These 3 T cell receptor delta chains were all obtained from the same sample, sequenced in a study of gammadelta T cells in human blood. TCRdb re-called the RT-PCR reads through CATT. The data contain 1,000 to 1,200 delta-chain clones, approximately 1.5% of them seen just once; the ten biggest clones take up roughly 14%. The sequenced sample consisted of non-Vgamma9Vdelta2 gamma-delta T cells from adult blood. The receptor set was obtained from a human donor.

By share of the sample, this clone is medium-sized. The J gene is TRDJ1, while no V gene call was made; TRDD3, as called in the table, went unchecked against the DNA. CDR3 length equals 19 residues. CDR3 DNA: TGTGCTCTTGGGGAAGGCCTTCCTACAATGGGTACTGGGGGAGATAAACTCATCTTT. Amino acid sequence: CALGEGLPTMGTGGDKLIF.

To note about this clone: No DNA is shown, since the ends of the CDR3 on it are uncertain; the CDR3 is the one TCRdb lists. V and J are TRAV29/DV5 and TRDJ1; no check of the table's D call, TRDD3, against the DNA was made. Including both end residues, the CDR3 is 21 amino acids long. From germline, CDR1 is NSMFDY and CDR2 ISSIKDK. This CDR3 is CSVLLCSKTTSAGGPTDKLIF.

This clone has only a few counts. Just one base apart from a much larger clone, this may be a read error. No call exists for the J gene, whereas the V gene is TRDV3; no DNA check was done on the table's D call, TRDD3. The V gene's germline CDR1 is TVYSNPD and CDR2 GDNSRS (reference sequence). The CDR3 extends over 16 amino acids. CDR3 amino acids: CAFWGIRPPYTDKPIF. The CDR3 region has the DNA TGTGCCTTCTGGGGGATACGCCCCCCGTACACCGATAAACCCATCTTT.